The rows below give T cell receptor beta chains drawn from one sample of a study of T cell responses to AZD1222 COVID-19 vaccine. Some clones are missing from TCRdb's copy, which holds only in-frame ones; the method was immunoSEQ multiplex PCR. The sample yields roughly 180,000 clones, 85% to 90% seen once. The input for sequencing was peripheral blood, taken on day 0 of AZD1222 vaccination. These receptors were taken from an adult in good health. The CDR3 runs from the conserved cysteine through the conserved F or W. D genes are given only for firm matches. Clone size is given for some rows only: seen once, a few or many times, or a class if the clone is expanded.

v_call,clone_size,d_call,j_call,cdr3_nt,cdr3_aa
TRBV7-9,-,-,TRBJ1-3,TGTGCCAGCAGTCTTTCACAGGGTGGAGGAAACACCATATATTTT,CASSLSQGGGNTIYF
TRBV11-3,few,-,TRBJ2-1,TGTGCCAGCAGCCACGGACGGCCGCACTCCTACAATGAGCAGTTCTTC,CASSHGRPHSYNEQFF
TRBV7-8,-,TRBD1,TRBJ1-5,TGTGCCAGCAGCTTGGGCCGACAGGGAGCAGTTCAGCCCCAGCATTTT,CASSLGRQGAVQPQHF
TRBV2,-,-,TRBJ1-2,TGTGCCAGCAGTGGGGGAGGGGGTAACTATGGCTACACCTTC,CASSGGGGNYGYTF
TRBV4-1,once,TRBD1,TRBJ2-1,TGCGCCAGCAGCCAACCGGACAGGGGGCTTTACAATGAGCAGTTCTTC,CASSQPDRGLYNEQFF
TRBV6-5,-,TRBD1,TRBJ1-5,TGTGCCAGCAGTTCGACAGGGGCGGGCAATCAGCCCCAGCATTTT,CASSSTGAGNQPQHF
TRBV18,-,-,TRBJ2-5,TGTGCCAGCTCACCACGAAGGGGTCCAGAGACCCAGTACTTC,CASSPRRGPETQYF
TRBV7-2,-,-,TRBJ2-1,TGTGCCAGCAGCTTATCCATAACAGGATTTACCGGACGGCCAAGTTCACAGTTCTTC,CASSLSITGFTGRPSSQFF
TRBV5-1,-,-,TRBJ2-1,TGCGCCAGCAGCTTTTCGGATCACTACGATGAGCAGTTCTTC,CASSFSDHYDEQFF
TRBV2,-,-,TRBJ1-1,TGTGCCAGCAGTGATAAGTGGGAAGCTTTCTTT,CASSDKWEAFF
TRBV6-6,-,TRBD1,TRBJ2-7,TGTGCCAGCAGTAGGGGACAGGGTGTACTCACCTACGAGCAGTACTTC,CASSRGQGVLTYEQYF
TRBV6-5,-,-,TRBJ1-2,TGTGCCAGCAGTTACGGCGGAATAAACTATGGCTACACCTTC,CASSYGGINYGYTF
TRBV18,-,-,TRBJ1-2,TGTGCCAGCTCATACAGGGAAAACTATGGCTACACCTTC,CASSYRENYGYTF
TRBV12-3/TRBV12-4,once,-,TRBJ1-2,TGTGCCAGCAGTTTCAGCAGGGTCGAGGGCTACACCTTC,CASSFSRVEGYTF
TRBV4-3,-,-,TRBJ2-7,TGCGCCAGCAGCCAAGAGATCGGCTCCTACGAGCAGTACTTC,CASSQEIGSYEQYF
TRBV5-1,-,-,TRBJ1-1,TGCGCCAGCAGCTGGTCAGGGTCTCCTGAAGCTTTCTTT,CASSWSGSPEAFF
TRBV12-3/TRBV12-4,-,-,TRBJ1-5,TGTGCCAGCAGTCCTGTGGTAGTTCCCCAGCATTTT,CASSPVVVPQHF
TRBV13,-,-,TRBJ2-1,TGTGCCAGCAGCTTGAGGCCGGGGGCCACCCTCTCCTACAATGAGCAGTTCTTC,CASSLRPGATLSYNEQFF
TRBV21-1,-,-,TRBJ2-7,TGTGCCAGCAGCAAGTCAAACAGGCCAAGCCACGAGCAGTACTTC,CASSKSNRPSHEQYF
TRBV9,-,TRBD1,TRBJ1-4,TGTGCCAGCAGCGTAGGGTCCGGACAGGGAATGTTAAATGAAAAACTGTTTTTT,CASSVGSGQGMLNEKLFF
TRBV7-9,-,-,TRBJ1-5,TGTGCCAGCAGCACCCGAACATTCGTCAATCAGCCCCAGCATTTT,CASSTRTFVNQPQHF
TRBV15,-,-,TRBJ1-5,TGTGCCACCAGCAGAGGAAGTACCAATCAGCCCCAGCATTTT,CATSRGSTNQPQHF
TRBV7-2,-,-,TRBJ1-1,TGTGCCAGCAGCTTTGTTCATCAGGCCGAAGCTTTCTTT,CASSFVHQAEAFF
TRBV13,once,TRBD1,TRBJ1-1,TGTGCCAGCAGCTTCCAGGGGGCGCGGGGCCTGGGAGCTTTCTTT,CASSFQGARGLGAFF
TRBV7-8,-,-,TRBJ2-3,TGTGCCAGCAGCTTAGGGCGGACCACAGATACGCAGTATTTT,CASSLGRTTDTQYF
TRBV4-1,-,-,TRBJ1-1,TGCGCCAGCAGCCAAGACCCCGGGACTTTTATGAACACTGAAGCTTTCTTT,CASSQDPGTFMNTEAFF
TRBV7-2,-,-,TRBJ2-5,TGTGCCAGCAGCAGGGTCGGGCTGGAGACCCAGTACTTC,CASSRVGLETQYF
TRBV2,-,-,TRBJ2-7,TGTGCCAGCAGTGAGGTCTACGAGCAGTACTTC,CASSEVYEQYF
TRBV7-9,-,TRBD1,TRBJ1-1,TGTGCCAGCAGCGGATCGGGACAGGTGAACACTGAAGCTTTCTTT,CASSGSGQVNTEAFF
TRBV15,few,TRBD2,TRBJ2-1,TGTGCCACCAGCAGTGTTTCAAGCGGGGGGGCTTCCTACAATGAGCAGTTCTTC,CATSSVSSGGASYNEQFF
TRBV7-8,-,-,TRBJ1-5,TGTGCCAGCAGCCCGGAGGCGGGGGGAACCAATCAGCCCCAGCATTTT,CASSPEAGGTNQPQHF
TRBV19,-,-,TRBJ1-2,TGTGCCAGTAGTATAACAGCACTTAACTATGGCTACACCTTC,CASSITALNYGYTF
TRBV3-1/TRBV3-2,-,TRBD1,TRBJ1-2,TGTGCCAGCAGCTTTACTTACAGGGGCGGGTATGGCTACACCTTC,CASSFTYRGGYGYTF
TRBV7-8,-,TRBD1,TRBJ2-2,TGTGCCAGCAGCCTACAGGGGACGAACACCGGGGAGCTGTTTTTT,CASSLQGTNTGELFF
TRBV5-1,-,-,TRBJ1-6,TGCGCCAGCAGCTTGATCGGGGGTACCAATAATTCACCCCTCCACTTT,CASSLIGGTNNSPLHF
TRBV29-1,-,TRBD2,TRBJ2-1,TGCAGCGTTGAGACTAGCGGACAAACGTTCAATGAGCAGTTCTTC,CSVETSGQTFNEQFF
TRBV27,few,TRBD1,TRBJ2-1,TGTGCCAGCAGAAACAGGGGTGGAAGGGATGAGCAGTTCTTC,CASRNRGGRDEQFF
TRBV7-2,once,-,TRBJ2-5,TGTGCCAGCAGTCGACAGGTCCAAGAGACCCAGTACTTC,CASSRQVQETQYF
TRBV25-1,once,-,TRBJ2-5,TGTGCCAGCGGCCCCTCCCGGGCTCCGGTTGGGACCCAGTACTTC,CASGPSRAPVGTQYF
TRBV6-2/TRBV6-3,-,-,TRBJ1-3,TGTGCCAGCAGTTACAGCTATGGAAACACCATATATTTT,CASSYSYGNTIYF